The clone carrying this TCR beta chain was seen at least ten times. Its antigen is unidentified. The data are from a study of response to subunit inactivated influenza vaccine. CDR1 and CDR2 (germline): DFQATT, SNEGSKA (reference sequence). The CDR3 contains 11 residues. Trimming removed 5 bases at V and 6 bases at J, with 9 bases between. General observations from the study: New T cells are recruited in small numbers by each seasonal influenza vaccination, according to the authors' suggestion.

Using its own MiXCR run on the RT-PCR reads, TCRdb lists one record per CDR3 protein. The sample yields about 650,000 distinct CDR3 sequences, less than 20% seen once. V and J are TRBV20-1 and TRBJ2-3; D call uncertain. The sample consisted of PBMCs from blood, taken roughly 12 days after vaccination. The origin of this receptor is a man in his forties or fifties who received an inactivated influenza vaccine. This CDR3 reads CSAGLEDTQYF. The CDR3 DNA sequence: TGCAGTGCTGGGTTGGAGGATACGCAGTATTTT.